Below, 14 T cell receptor beta chains from the same sample are listed, as sequenced in a study of T-cell reconstitution after alpha-beta-depleted transplantation in children. Using unique molecular identifiers, the investigators prepared the TCRbeta library. TCRdb used MiXCR to reprocess the PCR reads, holding one entry per CDR3 protein. The sample consists of about 500,000 distinct CDR3 sequences, less than 35% of them appearing once. The sequenced sample was PBMCs from the stem cell graft donor, obtained from the stem cell graft. The receptors stem from a human donor who donated a stem cell graft to a child with aplastic anemia.

This clonotype was observed a few times. The rearrangement uses TRBV28 and TRBJ2-6; D not certain. Per germline, CDR1 MDHEN and CDR2 SYDVKM. V lost 5 bases, J lost 0 bases, and 14 bases lay in between. The CDR3 runs to 17 residues. CDR3 nucleotides: TGTGCCAGCAGTCCGCGGACGGGTCGCTCTGGGGCCAACGTCCTGACTTTC. This translates into CASSPRTGRSGANVLTF. Combining the CDR3 with reference TRBV28 and TRBJ2-6 gives the whole variable domain DVKVTQSSRYLVKRTGEKVFLECVQDMDHENMFWYRQDPGLGLRLIYFSYDVKMKEKGDIPEGYSVSREKKERFSLILESASTNQTSMYLCASSPRTGRSGANVLTFGAGSRLTVL.

This clonotype was seen at least ten times. V usage is TRBV5-1 and J usage is TRBJ2-5; D is ambiguous. Germline CDR1 is SGHRS and CDR2 is YFSETQ. Trimming removed 4 bases at V and 2 bases at J, with 9 bases between. The CDR3 contains 13 residues. The CDR3 protein is CASSVDWQETQYF. DNA for the CDR3: TGCGCCAGCAGCGTTGATTGGCAAGAGACCCAGTACTTC.

V gene TRBV7-9 combines with J gene TRBJ2-3; 7 bases are a match to TRBD2. CDR3 length equals 15 residues. V dropped 3 bases and J dropped 2; count of bases not matched to a gene: 5. CDR1 and CDR2 from the germline V gene are SEHNR and FQNEAQ (reference sequence). CDR3 region: CASSFQAGPTDTQYF. The CDR3 nucleotides are TGTGCCAGCAGCTTTCAAGCGGGACCCACAGATACGCAGTATTTT.

V and J are TRBV18 and TRBJ1-1, with 9 nucleotides matching TRBD1. The CDR3 sequence is 15 residues long. Germline CDR1 and CDR2: KGHSH and LQKENI. Germline trimming cut 3 bases from V and 3 bases from J; bases unmatched to any gene: 5. CDR3 nucleotide sequence: TGTGCCAGCTCACCTGTACAGGGGGCGGACACTGAAGCTTTCTTT. Amino acids: CASSPVQGADTEAFF.

V is TRBV10-3 and J is TRBJ1-1; D is uncertain. V shed 9 bases and J shed 0 bases, with 14 bases lying between them. The CDR3 spans 14 residues. Germline values: CDR1 ENHRY, CDR2 SYGVKD. The CDR3 DNA reads as TGTGCCATAGGAGCGACCAACTTGAACACTGAAGCTTTCTTT. Translating it yields CAIGATNLNTEAFF.

The chain recombines TRBV7-2 with TRBJ1-1; D ambiguous. Germline CDR1 and CDR2: SGHTA and FQGNSA. The CDR3 extends over 11 amino acids. V lost 2 bases and J 10 bases, leaving 8 bases between the germline ends. CDR3 sequence: CASSLFRGAFF. CDR3 bases: TGTGCCAGCAGCTTATTCCGGGGAGCTTTCTTT.

This clonotype turned up a few times. The gene calls are TRBV12-3 or TRBV12-4 and TRBJ1-2, with 7 bases aligning to TRBD1. The junction had 9 bases not matched to a gene; V was cut back by 7 bases and J by 4 bases. This CDR3 spans 14 amino acids. Here the CDR3 reads CASTSGQPFYGYTF. The CDR3 bases are TGTGCCAGCACCTCGGGACAGCCCTTCTATGGCTACACCTTC.

In this sample, this clonotype turned up many times. The rearrangement joins TRBV5-6 to TRBJ2-5, with TRBD2 as a possible D gene (5 bases). The CDR3 contains 13 residues. V dropped 4 bases and J dropped 5 bases, with 12 bases sitting between them. Germline V gives CDR1 SGHDT, CDR2 YYEEEE. This CDR3 reads CASSGRARETQYF. The CDR3 bases are TGTGCCAGCAGCGGGCGGGCCCGGGAGACCCAGTACTTC. Looking up the rest from reference TRBV5-6 and TRBJ2-5 gives the full variable domain: DAGVTQSPTHLIKTRGQQVTLRCSPKSGHDTVSWYQQALGQGPQFIFQYYEEEERQRGNFPDRFSGHQFPNYSSELNVNALLLGDSALYLCASSGRARETQYFGPGTRLLVL.

The V gene is TRBV12-3 or TRBV12-4, the J gene TRBJ1-1; unclear D gene. The CDR3 runs to 14 residues. Trimming left V 1 base short and J 5 bases short, with 11 bases between. DNA of the CDR3: TGTGCCAGCAGTTTAGTAAGGAATTGGACTGAAGCTTTCTTT. Translated, it gives CASSLVRNWTEAFF.

This clonotype was seen a few times. The chain has TRBV7-9 and TRBJ1-2; a weak D match, TRBD1 (6 bases). The CDR3 has 15 amino acids. Trimming left V 5 bases short and J 0 bases short, with 13 bases between. CDR1 is SEHNR and CDR2 is FQNEAQ in the germline V gene (reference sequence). The DNA of the CDR3 is TGTGCCAGCAGCCCATACAGGGACCCTAACTATGGCTACACCTTC. Translation gives CASSPYRDPNYGYTF.

The chain has TRBV7-2 and TRBJ1-3; TRBD1 is a possible D gene (6 bases). From germline, CDR1 is SGHTA and CDR2 FQGNSA. V gave up 2 bases and J gave up 4 bases, with 12 bases separating them. The CDR3 totals 15 residues. The CDR3: CASSLTGADGNTIYF. In DNA form, the CDR3 reads TGTGCCAGCAGCTTAACGGGGGCGGACGGAAACACCATATATTTT.

V and J are TRBV20-1 and TRBJ2-7; D perhaps matches TRBD1 (6 bases). Trimming shortened V by 5 bases and J by 2 bases, and 16 bases separated the two germline ends. This CDR3 region has 14 residues. Germline V gives CDR1 DFQATT, CDR2 SNEGSKA (reference sequence). CDR3 protein: CSAFRTANTYEQYF. CDR3 nucleotides: TGCAGTGCTTTTAGGACAGCAAACACCTACGAGCAGTACTTC.

This clonotype was observed a few times. The J gene is TRBJ1-1, the V gene TRBV29-1; D is undetermined. CDR3 length equals 13 residues. Germline CDR1 reads SQVTM; CDR2 reads ANQGSEA. V lost 6 bases and J 4 bases, leaving 15 bases between the germline ends. The CDR3 here is CSVVEGTSTEAFF. CDR3 DNA sequence: TGCAGCGTGGTTGAAGGAACGAGCACTGAAGCTTTCTTT.

This clonotype was counted only a few times. The chain is built from TRBV28 and TRBJ1-5; D unclear. Germline V gene lookup returns CDR1 MDHEN and CDR2 SYDVKM. CDR3 length: 12 amino acids. V was shortened by 7 bases and J by 6 bases, with 10 bases between the two germline ends. CDR3 residues: CASTEGIQPQHF. The CDR3 coding sequence is TGTGCCAGCACTGAGGGCATTCAGCCCCAGCATTTT.